These 29 T cell receptor beta chains originate from one sample sequenced in a study of regulatory T cells in long-lasting Graves disease. Indicated time point: newly diagnosed GD, antithyroid drugs for less than 3 months. PBMC RNA was the source of the TCR library. Arm-PCR of CDR3 regions with iRepertoire HTBI primers generated TCR beta libraries. TCRdb ran MiXCR on the multiplex PCR reads and lists one entry per CDR3 protein. The data contain over 200,000 distinct CDR3 sequences, approximately 16% of them seen just once; the ten biggest clones take up approximately 20%. The sample was peripheral blood mononuclear cells (PBMCs), taken at new diagnosis, from a patient treated with antithyroid drugs. These receptor sequences come from a female donor with Graves disease.

This sequence joins TRBV6-2 or TRBV6-3 and TRBJ2-1, with 10 positions matching TRBD2. V lost 7 bases and J lost 2; bases outside the gene matches: 5. The CDR3 sequence is 15 residues long. From germline, CDR1 is MNHEY and CDR2 SVGEGT. CDR3 nucleotide sequence: TGTGCCAGCATCTTAACTAGCGGGGCCTACAATGAGCAGTTCTTC. This translates into CASILTSGAYNEQFF.

This clonotype was counted many times. The rearrangement joins TRBV2 to TRBJ1-2, with a possible D match to TRBD1 (6 bases). The CDR3 contains 13 residues. Germline V gives CDR1 SNHLY, CDR2 FYNNEI. Trimming stripped 2 bases from V and 6 bases from J, with 10 bases between. DNA of the CDR3: TGTGCCAGCAGTGAAAGTAGGGGGGATGGCTACACCTTC. Translated, it gives CASSESRGDGYTF.

The table lists this clonotype with many counts. V gene TRBV3-1 combines with J gene TRBJ2-4, with 9 bases fitting TRBD1. The CDR3 consists of 14 residues. V shed 4 bases, J shed 8 bases, and the junction held 6 bases outside the gene matches. Germline V gene data show CDR1 as LGHDT and CDR2 as YNNKEL (reference sequence). CDR3: CASSPTGGLDIQYF. CDR3 coding DNA: TGTGCCAGCAGCCCAACAGGGGGCCTTGACATTCAGTACTTC.

This clonotype was recorded at least ten times. This chain joins TRBV12-3 or TRBV12-4 and TRBJ2-1; 12 bases line up with TRBD1. V was pared by 4 bases and J by 4 bases, with 5 bases of the junction left unmatched. This CDR3 has 16 residues. The CDR3 sequence is CASSSGTGGDYNEQFF. CDR3 bases: TGTGCCAGCAGTTCCGGGACAGGGGGCGATTACAATGAGCAGTTCTTC.

This clonotype was picked up many times. The chain links TRBV7-3 to TRBJ1-2, with D perhaps matching TRBD1 (5 bases). The CDR3 contains 13 residues. CDR1 SGHTA and CDR2 FQGTGA come from the germline V gene. Trimming stripped 5 bases from V and 8 bases from J, with 15 bases between. CDR3: CASSALPGGGYTF. CDR3 sequence (DNA): TGTGCCAGCAGCGCGCTACCCGGGGGGGGCTACACCTTC. Using reference TRBV7-3 and TRBJ1-2 for the parts outside the CDR3, the full variable domain is GAGVSQTPSNKVTEKGKYVELRCDPISGHTALYWYRQSLGQGPEFLIYFQGTGAADDSGLPNDRFFAVRPEGSVSTLKIQRTERGDSAVYLCASSALPGGGYTFGSGTRLTVV.

This clonotype has a count of ten or more. J is TRBJ2-1 and V is TRBV7-9, with TRBD2 matching over 9 bases. Germline V gives CDR1 SEHNR, CDR2 FQNEAQ (reference sequence). This CDR3 is built from 16 residues. V lost 6 bases, J lost 4 bases, and 10 bases stayed unmatched. CDR3 amino acids: CASSSARAGGYNEQFF. As DNA, the CDR3 is TGTGCCAGCAGTTCAGCCCGGGCGGGAGGGTACAATGAGCAGTTCTTC.

The J gene is TRBJ1-3, the V gene TRBV19, with D possibly matching TRBD1 (5 bases). CDR1 LNHDA and CDR2 SQIVND come from the germline V gene (reference sequence). The CDR3 runs to 15 residues. V was pared by 8 bases and J by 0 bases, with 14 bases between. For the CDR3, the DNA is TGTGCCAGTTCCTCCGGGGCTAACTCTGGAAACACCATATATTTT. Translation: CASSSGANSGNTIYF. The variable domain in full, with the rest retrieved from reference TRBV19 and TRBJ1-3, is DGGITQSPKYLFRKEGQNVTLSCEQNLNHDAMYWYRQDPGQGLRLIYYSQIVNDFQKGDIAEGYSVSREKKESFPLTVTSAQKNPTAFYLCASSSGANSGNTIYFGEGSWLTVV.

This clonotype was seen at least ten times. J is TRBJ1-2 and V is TRBV24-1; 9 nucleotides line up with TRBD1. Germline CDR1 reads KGHDR; CDR2 reads SFDVKD. There are 14 residues in the CDR3. V shed 4 bases and J 5 bases; nucleotides not matched to a gene: 4. The CDR3 coding sequence is TGTGCCACCAGTGACTCGACAGGGGGATATGGCTACACCTTC. Translated, it gives CATSDSTGGYGYTF.

The rearrangement links TRBV20-1 to TRBJ2-5; D call uncertain. Germline values: CDR1 DFQATT, CDR2 SNEGSKA (reference sequence). V was cut by 0 bases and J by 4 bases, with 18 bases left in between. The CDR3 has 16 residues. This chain's CDR3 is CSARDNGRLTTETQYF. Here the CDR3 DNA reads TGCAGTGCTAGAGATAACGGCCGCCTCACGACAGAGACCCAGTACTTC.

This clonotype was picked up many times. This chain joins TRBV28 and TRBJ2-5; TRBD2 is a possible D gene (6 bases). From germline, CDR1 is MDHEN and CDR2 SYDVKM. The CDR3 extends over 13 amino acids. V lost 2 bases, J lost 5 bases, and 9 bases lay in between. The CDR3 nucleotides read TGTGCCAGCAGTTTAGTCCGGGGGGAGACCCAGTACTTC. Its translation is CASSLVRGETQYF.

This clonotype occurred many times. The chain has TRBV5-4 and TRBJ1-2, with 7 bases that match TRBD1. In germline, CDR1 is SGHNT, CDR2 YYREEE (reference sequence). The CDR3 covers 16 residues. The V and J ends lost 3 bases and 8 bases, in that order; junction bases with no gene match: 16. The CDR3 DNA follows: TGTGCCAGCAGCTACGCCGGGACAGCTTCAACTAGGGGCTACACCTTC. This translates into CASSYAGTASTRGYTF.

On this clonotype: Mismatch with germline at one junction end may stem from a read error. The gene calls are TRBV2 and TRBJ2-4; TRBD2 agrees at 13 bases. The CDR3 spans 19 residues. The germline gives CDR1 SNHLY, CDR2 FYNNEI. Written as DNA, the CDR3 is TGTGCCAGCAGCGAAGGACTAGCGGGAGATCCGGCGGCCAAAAACATTCAGTACTTC. Translating gives CASSEGLAGDPAAKNIQYF.

The gene calls are TRBV6-2 or TRBV6-3 and TRBJ2-7; 15 nucleotides agree with TRBD2. The CDR3 runs to 19 residues. Germline CDR1 is MNHEY and CDR2 is SVGEGT. The V gene end was trimmed by 5 bases and the J gene end by 2 bases; junction bases not matched to a gene: 13. As DNA, the CDR3 is TGTGCCAGCAGTCGACGGACTAGCGGGAGGGCCGGGTCCCCCTACGAGCAGTACTTC. Its translation is CASSRRTSGRAGSPYEQYF.

This clonotype has only a few counts. The CDR3 nucleotides read TGCAGTGCTAGACGGGGGAGGGCCGAAGAGACCCAGTACTTC. It codes for CSARRGRAEETQYF. The chain recombines TRBV20-1 with TRBJ2-5, with 7 bases lining up with TRBD2. Per germline, CDR1 DFQATT and CDR2 SNEGSKA (reference sequence). This CDR3 has 14 residues. V was pared by 2 bases and J by 3 bases, with 6 bases of the junction left unmatched.

With regard to this clonotype: One junction end does not reproduce the germline sequence, and a read error may be involved. The rearrangement joins TRBV9 to TRBJ2-1; D possibly uses TRBD1 or TRBD2 (5 bases each). The V gene's germline CDR1 is SGDLS and CDR2 YYNGEE. This CDR3 is built from 16 residues. CDR3 bases: TGTGCCAGCAGCGTAGCTGGGGGTAGCTCCTACAATAAGCAGTTCTTC. As protein: CASSVAGGSSYNKQFF.

This clonotype was recorded at least ten times. The chain links TRBV4-1 to TRBJ2-1; TRBD2 matches at 11 bases. Germline CDR1 reads MGHRA; CDR2 reads YSYEKL. V lost 4 bases and J lost 5; bases outside the gene matches: 7. The CDR3 consists of 16 residues. CDR3 DNA: TGCGCCAGCAGCCGCCATAGCGGGAGGGCCGACAATGAGCAGTTCTTC. This translates into CASSRHSGRADNEQFF.

This clonotype showed up many times. This chain joins TRBV6-1 and TRBJ2-7; D is undetermined. This CDR3 comprises 11 residues. The germline CDR1 and CDR2 sequences are MNHNS and SASEGT. The V end was cut by 6 bases, the J end by 5 bases, with 8 bases between. The CDR3 sequence is CASSDRNEQYF. CDR3 nucleotide sequence: TGTGCCAGCAGCGACCGGAACGAGCAGTACTTC.

In this sample, this clonotype turned up many times. This chain joins TRBV10-2 and TRBJ1-2; D possibly corresponds to TRBD1 (5 bases). Trimming removed 2 bases at V and 7 bases at J, with 14 bases between. The germline gives CDR1 WSHSY, CDR2 SAAADI. The CDR3 extends over 14 amino acids. The CDR3 coding sequence is TGCGCCAGCAGTGAGCCTCCCGGGGGACGTGGCTACACCTTC. Translated, it gives CASSEPPGGRGYTF.

This clonotype has ten or more counts. The chain recombines TRBV9 with TRBJ2-2, with 7 bases fitting TRBD1. The CDR3 is made up of 15 amino acids. Germline loops: CDR1 SGDLS, CDR2 YYNGEE. The J segment lost 7 bases and the V segment lost 0 bases, leaving 6 bases of the junction unmatched. The CDR3: CASSVGGGAIGELFF. The CDR3, as DNA: TGTGCCAGCAGCGTAGGAGGGGGCGCGATCGGGGAGCTGTTTTTT.

This clonotype has at least ten counts. The rearrangement links TRBV6-1 to TRBJ1-2, with D tentatively TRBD1 (5 bases). The CDR3 runs to 12 residues. Trimming pared 6 bases from V and 7 bases from J, leaving 12 bases between. Germline lookup yields CDR1 MNHNS and CDR2 SASEGT. The CDR3 reads CASSASGAGYTF. The CDR3 DNA reads as TGTGCCAGCAGCGCCTCCGGGGCTGGCTACACCTTC.

This clonotype was detected ten times or more. The CDR3 loop reads CASNRGSGNTIYF. CDR3 nucleotide sequence: TGTGCCAGCAATAGGGGCTCTGGAAACACCATATATTTT. The chain employs TRBV12-3 or TRBV12-4 and TRBJ1-3, with D perhaps matching TRBD1 (5 bases). This CDR3 is built from 13 residues. Trimming took off 7 bases at V and 0 bases at J, with 7 bases between the two ends.

This clonotype was counted ten times or more. This chain connects TRBV28 to TRBJ1-1, with 11 bases that match TRBD1. J gave up 5 bases and V 5 bases, and 13 bases lay outside the gene matches. Germline values: CDR1 MDHEN, CDR2 SYDVKM. The CDR3 spans 17 residues. CDR3 bases: TGTGCCAGCAGTCGACTGGCCCGGACAGGGGGCAGGACTGAAGCTTTCTTT. This encodes CASSRLARTGGRTEAFF.

This clonotype occurred many times. The chain has TRBV3-1 and TRBJ2-1; 8 nucleotides line up with TRBD2. Germline V gene data show CDR1 as LGHDT and CDR2 as YNNKEL (reference sequence). The CDR3 has 15 amino acids. V was pared by 0 bases and J by 6 bases, with 4 bases of the junction left unmatched. CDR3 loop: CASSQEGLAGNEQFF. In nucleotides, the CDR3 is TGTGCCAGCAGCCAAGAAGGGCTAGCGGGCAATGAGCAGTTCTTC.

In its sample, this clonotype was seen a few times. The chain couples TRBV19 to TRBJ1-2; D perhaps matches TRBD1 (6 bases). V was shortened by 6 bases and J by 5 bases, with 16 bases between the two germline ends. CDR1 LNHDA and CDR2 SQIVND come from the germline V gene (reference sequence). This CDR3 comprises 14 residues. CDR3 in DNA: TGTGCCAGTAGCCCTGGGGGCAGGTTTTATGGCTACACCTTC. Its translation is CASSPGGRFYGYTF.

At least ten counts were recorded for this clonotype. The CDR3 protein is CASSMDRSHEKLFF. In nucleotides, the CDR3 is TGTGCCAGCAGCATGGACAGGAGCCATGAAAAACTGTTTTTT. The rearrangement joins TRBV28 to TRBJ1-4, with 7 positions matching TRBD1. Unmatched junction bases numbered 7, after V lost 6 bases and J lost 6 bases. This CDR3 has 14 residues. CDR1 MDHEN and CDR2 SYDVKM come from the germline V gene.

This clonotype appeared many times. The rearrangement links TRBV19 to TRBJ2-3; 10 nucleotides match TRBD1. This CDR3 is built from 15 residues. Trimming removed 6 bases from V and 0 bases from J; junction bases left unmatched: 3. Germline lookup yields CDR1 LNHDA and CDR2 SQIVND (reference sequence). CDR3 residues: CASSPDRGSTDTQYF. CDR3 nucleotide sequence: TGTGCCAGTAGCCCGGACAGGGGGAGCACAGATACGCAGTATTTT.

This clonotype appeared many times. The J gene is TRBJ1-2, the V gene TRBV28; possible D gene TRBD1, 6 bases. V lost 2 bases, J lost 5 bases, and 9 bases lay in between. The CDR3 has 13 amino acids. Germline V gene sequence: CDR1 MDHEN, CDR2 SYDVKM. The CDR3 DNA reads as TGTGCCAGCAGTTTACCCGGACAGTATGGCTACACCTTC. Translating it yields CASSLPGQYGYTF.

The table lists this clonotype with many counts. CDR3 region: CASTEAGGAREKLFF. CDR3 bases: TGTGCCAGCACCGAAGCCGGGGGGGCAAGAGAAAAACTGTTTTTT. J is TRBJ1-4 and V is TRBV7-9; the D gene is possibly TRBD1 (6 bases). V lost 7 bases and J lost 8, with 20 bases in between. This CDR3 spans 15 amino acids. The V gene's germline CDR1 is SEHNR and CDR2 FQNEAQ (reference sequence).

Only a few counts were recorded for this clonotype. The chain joins TRBV28 to TRBJ2-7; D possibly corresponds to TRBD1 (6 bases). CDR1 is MDHEN, CDR2 SYDVKM, per germline. V dropped 7 bases and J dropped 3 bases, with 19 bases sitting between them. CDR3 size: 15 residues. Here the CDR3 DNA reads TGTGCCAGCACAGGCAGGGGAACTGATTTCTACGAGCAGTACTTC. It codes for CASTGRGTDFYEQYF. The variable domain in full, with the rest retrieved from reference TRBV28 and TRBJ2-7, is DVKVTQSSRYLVKRTGEKVFLECVQDMDHENMFWYRQDPGLGLRLIYFSYDVKMKEKGDIPEGYSVSREKKERFSLILESASTNQTSMYLCASTGRGTDFYEQYFGPGTRLTVT.